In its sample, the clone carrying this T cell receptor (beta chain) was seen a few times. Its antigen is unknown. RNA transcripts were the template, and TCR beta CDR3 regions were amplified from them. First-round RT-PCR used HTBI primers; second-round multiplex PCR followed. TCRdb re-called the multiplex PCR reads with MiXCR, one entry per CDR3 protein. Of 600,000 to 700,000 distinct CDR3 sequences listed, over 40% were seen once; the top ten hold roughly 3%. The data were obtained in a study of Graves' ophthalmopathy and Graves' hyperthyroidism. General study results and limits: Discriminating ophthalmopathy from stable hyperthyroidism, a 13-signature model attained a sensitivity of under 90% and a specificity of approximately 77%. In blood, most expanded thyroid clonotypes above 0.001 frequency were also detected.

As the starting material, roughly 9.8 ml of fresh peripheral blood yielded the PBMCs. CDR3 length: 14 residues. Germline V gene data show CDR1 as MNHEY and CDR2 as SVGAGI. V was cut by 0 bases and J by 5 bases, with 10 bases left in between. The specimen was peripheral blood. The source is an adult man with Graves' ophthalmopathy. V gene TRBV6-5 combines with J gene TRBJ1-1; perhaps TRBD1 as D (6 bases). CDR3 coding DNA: TGTGCCAGCAGTTACTCGGGGGCAGTTACTGAAGCTTTCTTT. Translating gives CASSYSGAVTEAFF.